A selection of T cell receptor beta chains follows, all from one sample in a study of blood T cells in healthy people across ages. TCRdb re-called the 5' RACE reads through MiXCR, storing one row per CDR3 protein. In the table there are hundreds of thousands of distinct CDR3 sequences, around 38% of which are singletons. The sequencing sample was made of blood. The receptors come from a man older than 75 in good health. Each CDR3 is given with its conserved first and last residue. D genes are given only for firm matches. Some rows have no size entry. The others give once, few or many, or a class for an expanded clone.

TRBJ1-2 | 11 | TRBV3-1 | NA | few | TGTGCCAGCAGCCAAGGTCAGGGCTACACCTTC | CASSQGQGYTF
TRBJ1-5 | 14 | TRBV20-1 | NA | NA | TGCAGTGCTTGCGACAGTAATAGCAATCAGCCCCAGCATTTT | CSACDSNSNQPQHF
TRBJ2-3 | 13 | TRBV20-1 | NA | few | TGCAGTGCTAGGGGAGAGGGGGCAGATACGCAGTATTTT | CSARGEGADTQYF
TRBJ1-2 | 14 | TRBV3-1 | NA | NA | TGTGCCAGCAGCCCTCGACGGACTAACTATGGCTACACCTTC | CASSPRRTNYGYTF
TRBJ2-1 | 14 | TRBV5-1 | TRBD2 | NA | TGCGCCAGCAGCCTAGCGGGAAGTACAAATGAGCAGTTCTTC | CASSLAGSTNEQFF
TRBJ2-7 | 12 | TRBV20-1 | NA | few | TGCAGTGCTAGAGATAAGGGGGGCGAGCAGTACTTC | CSARDKGGEQYF
TRBJ2-7 | 15 | TRBV27 | NA | NA | TGTGCCAGCAGTTTATTGGCTAGGGGTATGAGTGAGCAGTACTTC | CASSLLARGMSEQYF
TRBJ2-1 | 14 | TRBV3-1 | NA | few | TGTGCCAGCAGCCAAGATTCGGCCAATAGGGAGCAGTTCTTC | CASSQDSANREQFF
TRBJ2-5 | 16 | TRBV20-1 | TRBD2 | few | TGCAGTGCTCGCGGGACTAGGGGCAGGGCCCAAGAGACCCAGTACTTC | CSARGTRGRAQETQYF
TRBJ2-1 | 15 | TRBV20-1 | TRBD2 | NA | TGCAGTGCCGAAAGTAGCGGGGGGGCCTACAATGAGCAGTTCTTC | CSAESSGGAYNEQFF
TRBJ2-1 | 15 | TRBV20-1 | TRBD2 | NA | TGCAGTGCAATCCAACTAGCGGGGGGCCATAATGAGCAGTTCTTC | CSAIQLAGGHNEQFF
TRBJ2-7 | 13 | TRBV11-2 | NA | NA | TGTGCCAGCAGCCCCACGGGGGCGCGCGAGCAGTACTTC | CASSPTGAREQYF
TRBJ2-2 | 13 | TRBV6-4 | NA | NA | TGTGCCAGCAGTGAACAGACTCCCGGGGAGCTGTTTTTT | CASSEQTPGELFF
TRBJ2-1 | 15 | TRBV5-4 | NA | NA | TGTGCCAGCAGCCGGGACGTGAGCTCCTACAATGAGCAGTTCTTC | CASSRDVSSYNEQFF
TRBJ1-6 | 16 | TRBV9 | NA | few | TGTGCCAGCAGCACCTTTCCCTCGGGGCCCACTTCACCCCTCCACTTT | CASSTFPSGPTSPLHF
TRBJ2-7 | 12 | TRBV7-2 | NA | NA | TGTGCCAGCAGCAATCGCGAACGAAGGCAGTACTTC | CASSNRERRQYF
TRBJ2-7 | 14 | TRBV27 | TRBD1 | many | TGTGCCAGCAGTCACAGGGGAACCTCCTACGAGCAGTACTTC | CASSHRGTSYEQYF
TRBJ2-4 | 14 | TRBV10-3 | NA | NA | TGTGCCATCAGTGACCCATTAGCCAAAAACATTCAGTACTTC | CAISDPLAKNIQYF
TRBJ2-2 | 14 | TRBV5-1 | TRBD2 | few | TGTGCCAGCAGTTTAGTGGGAGGGACCGGGGAGCTGTTTTTT | CASSLVGGTGELFF
TRBJ1-1 | 14 | TRBV7-2 | NA | few | TGTGCCAGCAGTTTAGGGGGTCCCGTCACTGAAGCTTTCTTT | CASSLGGPVTEAFF
TRBJ2-5 | 16 | TRBV5-1 | TRBD2 | NA | TGCGCCAGCAGCTTGGTCGGGACGGGGGGGACGGAGACCCAGTACTTC | CASSLVGTGGTETQYF
TRBJ1-2 | 14 | TRBV7-9 | NA | NA | TGTGCCAGCAGTCCATCCCGGTTGGACTATGGCTACACCTTC | CASSPSRLDYGYTF
TRBJ2-1 | 16 | TRBV20-1 | NA | NA | TGCAGTGCTAGAGGGGACGGGGGGACAATATACAATGAGCAGTTCTTC | CSARGDGGTIYNEQFF
TRBJ1-5 | 15 | TRBV7-2 | NA | NA | TGTGCCAGCAGCGCCCAGTCGAATAGCAATCAGCCCCAGCATTTT | CASSAQSNSNQPQHF
TRBJ1-1 | 14 | TRBV4-3 | NA | NA | TGCGCCAGCAGCCAAGATTGGGAGATCACTGAAGCTTTCTTT | CASSQDWEITEAFF
TRBJ1-6 | 17 | TRBV5-1 | TRBD1 | few | TGCGCCAGCAGCTCCGGACAGGGGTCGCGATATAATTCACCCCTCCACTTT | CASSSGQGSRYNSPLHF
TRBJ2-4 | 12 | TRBV6-2/TRBV6-3 | TRBD1 | NA | TGTGCCACCAGGACAGGGGATACCATTCAGTACTTC | CATRTGDTIQYF
TRBJ2-3 | 15 | TRBV5-1 | NA | few | TGCGCCAGCAGTTACCAGGGACGTATCACAGATACGCAGTATTTT | CASSYQGRITDTQYF
TRBJ2-5 | 17 | TRBV7-2 | NA | NA | TGTGCCAGCAGCTTATTCCCAGGAAGGATGAGGCAAGAGACCCAGTACTTC | CASSLFPGRMRQETQYF
TRBJ2-1 | 12 | TRBV15 | NA | few | TGTGCCACCAGCAGAGATTTGATTGAGCAGTTCTTC | CATSRDLIEQFF
TRBJ1-2 | 17 | TRBV27 | NA | NA | TGTGCCAGCAGCCCGGCGGGACTAGGCCAGGCCGAGAATGGCTACACCTTC | CASSPAGLGQAENGYTF
TRBJ2-3 | 15 | TRBV4-3 | TRBD2 | NA | TGCGCCAGCGGGGAGCGGGGAGCTAGCACAGATACGCAGTATTTT | CASGERGASTDTQYF
TRBJ2-1 | 12 | TRBV20-1 | NA | NA | TGCAGTGCTAGTCCCCGGGCCGGGGAGCAGTTCTTC | CSASPRAGEQFF
TRBJ2-3 | 14 | TRBV7-2 | NA | NA | TGTGCCAGCTCCCGGGGGGCAGTGGCAGATACGCAGTATTTT | CASSRGAVADTQYF
TRBJ2-1 | 15 | TRBV6-2/TRBV6-3 | NA | NA | TGTGCCGGCAGGTACACTAGCGTGGGGGCCCATGAGCAGTTCTTC | CAGRYTSVGAHEQFF
TRBJ2-4 | 15 | TRBV20-1 | NA | NA | TGCAGTGCTAGCCCCCAGGGCGGATCCAAAAACATTCAGTACTTC | CSASPQGGSKNIQYF
TRBJ2-1 | 16 | TRBV24-1 | TRBD2 | NA | TGTGCCACCAGTGACCTCCTAGCGGGAGGTCGGGATGAGCAGTTCTTC | CATSDLLAGGRDEQFF
TRBJ1-5 | 14 | TRBV20-1 | NA | NA | TGCAGTGCTAAAGATTGGACACCGAATCAGCCCCAGCATTTT | CSAKDWTPNQPQHF
TRBJ2-2 | 14 | TRBV6-5 | TRBD2 | few | TGTGCCGCCGCGGGGGGCCTTAGGGGGAGGGAGCTGTTTTTT | CAAAGGLRGRELFF
TRBJ2-5 | 14 | TRBV18 | TRBD1 | NA | TGTGCCAGCTCACGCGAACAGGGGTTTGCGACCCAGTACTTC | CASSREQGFATQYF
TRBJ2-7 | 15 | TRBV27 | NA | many | TGTGCCAGCAGCCGTCCGGGACGGAAGACCTACGAGCAGTACTTC | CASSRPGRKTYEQYF
TRBJ1-1 | 16 | TRBV20-1 | TRBD1 | NA | TGCAGTGCAAGGACAGGGGGCGCTTGGATGAACACTGAAGCTTTCTTT | CSARTGGAWMNTEAFF
TRBJ2-1 | 19 | TRBV6-5 | TRBD1 | many | TGTGCCAGCAGTTACTCGAGTTTTCCGGGACAGGGGGCCTACAATGAGCAGTTCTTC | CASSYSSFPGQGAYNEQFF
TRBJ2-3 | 13 | TRBV6-2/TRBV6-3 | TRBD1 | NA | TGTGCCAGCAGTCCGACAGGGAGAGATACGCAGTATTTT | CASSPTGRDTQYF
TRBJ2-7 | 13 | TRBV20-1 | NA | NA | TGCAGTACCTTACAGGCTAGAGGATACGAGCAGTACTTC | CSTLQARGYEQYF